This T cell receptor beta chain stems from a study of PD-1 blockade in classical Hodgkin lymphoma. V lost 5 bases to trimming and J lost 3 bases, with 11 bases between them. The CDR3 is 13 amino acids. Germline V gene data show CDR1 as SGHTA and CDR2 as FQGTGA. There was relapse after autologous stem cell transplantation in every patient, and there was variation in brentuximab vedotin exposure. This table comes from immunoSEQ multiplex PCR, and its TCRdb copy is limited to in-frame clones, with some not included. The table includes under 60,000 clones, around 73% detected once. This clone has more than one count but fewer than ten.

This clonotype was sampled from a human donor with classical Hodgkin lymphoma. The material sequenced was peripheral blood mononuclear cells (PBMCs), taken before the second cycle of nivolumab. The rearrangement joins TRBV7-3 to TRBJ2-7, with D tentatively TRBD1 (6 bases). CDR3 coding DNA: TGTGCCAGCAGCGAACAGGGAGTCTACGAGCAGTACTTC. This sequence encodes CASSEQGVYEQYF.